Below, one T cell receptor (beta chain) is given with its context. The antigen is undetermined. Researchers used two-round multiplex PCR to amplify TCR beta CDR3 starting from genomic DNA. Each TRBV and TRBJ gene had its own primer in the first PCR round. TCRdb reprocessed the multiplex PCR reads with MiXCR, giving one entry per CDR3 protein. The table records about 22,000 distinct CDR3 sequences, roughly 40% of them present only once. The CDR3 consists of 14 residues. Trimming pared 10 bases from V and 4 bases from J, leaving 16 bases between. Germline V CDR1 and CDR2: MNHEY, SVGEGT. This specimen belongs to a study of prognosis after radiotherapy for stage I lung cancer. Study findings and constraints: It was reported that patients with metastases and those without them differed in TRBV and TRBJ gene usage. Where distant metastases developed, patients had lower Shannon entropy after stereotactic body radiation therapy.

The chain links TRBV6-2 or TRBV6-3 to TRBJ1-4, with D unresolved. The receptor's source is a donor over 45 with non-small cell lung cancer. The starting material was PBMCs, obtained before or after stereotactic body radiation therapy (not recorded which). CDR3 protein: CANSPYQINEKLFF. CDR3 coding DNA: TGTGCCAACAGCCCATATCAAATTAATGAAAAACTGTTTTTT.